These T cell receptor beta chains were read from a single sample in a study of cytomegalovirus exposure and HLA in healthy donors. Repertoires were generated with immunoSEQ multiplex PCR, while TCRdb's copy carries only in-frame clones and drops some. The data show some 130,000 clones, with about 94% seen just once and less than 2% held by the top ten. Material for sequencing was PBMCs. The receptors come from a man aged 18-30 years in good health and CMV-seropositive. The CDR3 runs from the conserved cysteine through the conserved F or W. A D gene is named only where the DNA matches it firmly. Rows may omit the clone size; those that give it use once, few, many or a size class.

TRBV5-1	-	TRBD2	TRBJ2-7	CASSSGILAGRLEQYF
TRBV6-1	-	TRBD2	TRBJ2-1	CASSGGAGGYNEQFF
TRBV6-6	-	-	TRBJ1-6	CASSYAESSYNSPLHF
TRBV7-7	-	TRBD2	TRBJ2-5	CASSPGLAGETQYF
TRBV28	-	-	TRBJ2-7	CASSSPSSGAYEQYF
TRBV2	-	-	TRBJ2-5	CASSQETQYF
TRBV15	-	-	TRBJ1-4	CATSSGGTALANEKLFF
TRBV28	-	-	TRBJ1-2	CASSLLGGPSYGYTF
TRBV5-1	once	TRBD1	TRBJ2-3	CASSMRQGSTDTQYF
TRBV5-1	once	-	TRBJ2-7	CASSSGRGDEQYF
TRBV7-9	-	-	TRBJ2-1	CASSLVGGLGEQFF
TRBV7-2	-	-	TRBJ1-1	CASSWATGRTEAFF
TRBV2	-	-	TRBJ1-5	CASSEGHQPQHF
TRBV6-5	-	TRBD1	TRBJ2-5	CASRRGTGGETQYF
TRBV30	-	TRBD2	TRBJ2-3	CASSSGNTDTQYF
TRBV9	-	-	TRBJ1-6	CASSVGSSYNSPLHF
TRBV18	few	-	TRBJ1-5	CASSGTSNQPQHF